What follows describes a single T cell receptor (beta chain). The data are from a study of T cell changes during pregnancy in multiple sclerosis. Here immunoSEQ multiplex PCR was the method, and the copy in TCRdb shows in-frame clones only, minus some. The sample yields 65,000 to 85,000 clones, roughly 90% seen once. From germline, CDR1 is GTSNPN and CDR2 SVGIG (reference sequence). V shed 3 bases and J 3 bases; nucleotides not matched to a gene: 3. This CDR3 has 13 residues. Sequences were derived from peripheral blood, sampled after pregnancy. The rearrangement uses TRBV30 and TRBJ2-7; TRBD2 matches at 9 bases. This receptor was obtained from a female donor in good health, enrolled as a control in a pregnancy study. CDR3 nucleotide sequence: TGTGCCTGGAGCTCGCGGGGGGGCTACGAGCAGTACTTC. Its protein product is CAWSSRGGYEQYF. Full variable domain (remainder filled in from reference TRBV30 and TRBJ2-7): SQTIHQWPATLVQPVGSPLSLECTVEGTSNPNLYWYRQAAGRGLQLLFYSVGIGQISSEVPQNLSASRPQDRQFILSSKKLLLSDSGFYLCAWSSRGGYEQYFGPGTRLTVT.